Following are 8 T cell receptor beta chains from one sample sequenced in a study of T cells in Graves' hyperthyroidism and ophthalmopathy. RNA transcripts provided the source from which TCR beta CDR3 regions were amplified. HTBI primers were the set used in a first-round RT-PCR of the TCR CDR3. TCRdb re-analysed the multiplex PCR reads in MiXCR, keeping a single row per CDR3 protein. The table records 110,000 to 150,000 distinct CDR3 sequences, roughly a fifth of them present only once. Sequencing was done on a sample of blood. The receptor set was obtained from a woman aged 50 to 60 with Graves' hyperthyroidism that later progressed to Graves' ophthalmopathy.

This clonotype showed up many times. The chain couples TRBV6-1 to TRBJ2-7; D unresolved. The CDR3 totals 11 residues. Germline assignment: CDR1 MNHNS and CDR2 SASEGT. Trimming left V 8 bases short and J 6 bases short, with 11 bases between. In nucleotides, the CDR3 is TGTGCCAGCGGATCTGGCGCCGAGCAGTACTTC. Translated: CASGSGAEQYF.

The J gene is TRBJ2-4, the V gene TRBV6-1; the D gene is possibly TRBD2 (6 bases). Between the trimmed V and J ends, which lost 1 base and 4 bases, there was a span of 8 bases. CDR1 and CDR2 (germline): MNHNS, SASEGT. The CDR3 loop spans 14 amino acids. CDR3 loop: CASSEGGIKNIQYF. The CDR3, as DNA: TGTGCCAGCAGTGAAGGCGGGATTAAAAACATTCAGTACTTC.

This clonotype was seen ten or more times. This sequence joins TRBV29-1 and TRBJ2-1; 11 bases map to TRBD2. CDR1 is SQVTM and CDR2 is ANQGSEA in the germline V gene. V shed 5 bases, J shed 6 bases, and the junction held 9 bases outside the gene matches. CDR3 length: 15 amino acids. This CDR3 is CSVNTGTSGLNEQFF. The CDR3 coding sequence is TGCAGCGTTAACACCGGGACTAGCGGACTCAATGAGCAGTTCTTC.

This clonotype was counted many times. The chain couples TRBV6-1 to TRBJ2-3; TRBD2 is a possible D gene (5 bases). V gave up 8 bases and J gave up 0 bases, with 15 bases separating them. The CDR3 is 15 residues long. Per germline, CDR1 MNHNS and CDR2 SASEGT. CDR3 sequence (DNA): TGTGCCAGCGGGAGACGGGTTCTTAGCACAGATACGCAGTATTTT. As protein: CASGRRVLSTDTQYF.

This clonotype was picked up many times. V gene TRBV6-2 or TRBV6-3 combines with J gene TRBJ2-1; weak D call: TRBD2 (6 bases). The germline V gene has CDR1 MNHEY and CDR2 SVGEGT. The V end lost 7 bases, the J end lost 6 bases, and 19 bases lay between the germline ends. This CDR3 is built from 15 residues. The CDR3 spells CASTTTGSITNEQFF. In DNA, the CDR3 is TGTGCCAGCACTACAACCGGGAGTATTACCAATGAGCAGTTCTTC.

Turning to this clonotype: A read error is possible here, since a much larger clone lies one base away. The conserved phenylalanine or tryptophan is not found at the CDR3 terminus, so this likely reflects a read error. The chain carries TRBV30 and TRBJ1-2; D ambiguous. Germline CDR1 and CDR2: GTSNPN and SVGIG (reference sequence). The V end lost 0 bases, the J end lost 1 base, and 6 bases lay between the germline ends. CDR3 length: 13 amino acids. In DNA form, the CDR3 reads TGTGCCTGGAGTGTACTGAATAACTATGGCTACACCTCC. Translation gives CAWSVLNNYGYTS.

The genes are TRBV19 and TRBJ2-2; D perhaps matches TRBD1 (5 bases). The CDR3 consists of 14 residues. Germline V gene lookup returns CDR1 LNHDA and CDR2 SQIVND (reference sequence). The germline V and J ends were trimmed by 3 bases and 1 base, with 6 bases remaining between them. CDR3 nucleotides: TGTGCCAGTAGTATTGACAGGAACACCGGGGAGCTGTTTTTT. Its translation is CASSIDRNTGELFF.

This clonotype occurred a few times. The J gene is TRBJ2-3, the V gene TRBV20-1; D not resolved. CDR1 and CDR2 (germline): DFQATT, SNEGSKA (reference sequence). The CDR3 consists of 14 residues. Trimming cost V 4 bases and J 6 bases, with 17 bases left between them. The CDR3 DNA reads TGCAGTGCTAACGGATTGACCTGGACGGATACGCAGTATTTT. This translates into CSANGLTWTDTQYF.